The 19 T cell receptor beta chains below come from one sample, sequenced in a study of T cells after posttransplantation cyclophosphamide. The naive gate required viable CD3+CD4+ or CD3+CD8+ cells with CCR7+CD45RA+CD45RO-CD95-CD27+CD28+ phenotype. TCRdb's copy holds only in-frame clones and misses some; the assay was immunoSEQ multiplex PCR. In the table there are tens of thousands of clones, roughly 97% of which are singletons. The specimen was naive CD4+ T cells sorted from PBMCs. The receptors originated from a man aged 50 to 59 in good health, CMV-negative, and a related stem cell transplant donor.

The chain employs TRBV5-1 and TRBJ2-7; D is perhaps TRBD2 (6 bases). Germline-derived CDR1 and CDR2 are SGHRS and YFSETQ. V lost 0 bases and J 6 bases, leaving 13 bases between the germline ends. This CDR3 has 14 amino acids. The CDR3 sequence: CASSLVRSSVEQYF. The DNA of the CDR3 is TGCGCCAGCAGCTTGGTGAGGTCTAGCGTCGAGCAGTACTTC.

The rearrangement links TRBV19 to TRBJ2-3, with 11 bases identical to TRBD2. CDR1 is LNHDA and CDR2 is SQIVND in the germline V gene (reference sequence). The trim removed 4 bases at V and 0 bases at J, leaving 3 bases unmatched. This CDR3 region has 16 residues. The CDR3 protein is CASSTGTSGSTDTQYF. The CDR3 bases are TGTGCCAGTAGTACCGGGACTAGCGGAAGCACAGATACGCAGTATTTT.

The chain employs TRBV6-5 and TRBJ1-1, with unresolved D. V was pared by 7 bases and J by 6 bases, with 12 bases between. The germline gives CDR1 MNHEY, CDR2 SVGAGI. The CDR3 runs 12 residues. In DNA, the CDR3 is TGTGCCAGCAAACCTGGGCAGTCTGAAGCTTTCTTT. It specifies CASKPGQSEAFF.

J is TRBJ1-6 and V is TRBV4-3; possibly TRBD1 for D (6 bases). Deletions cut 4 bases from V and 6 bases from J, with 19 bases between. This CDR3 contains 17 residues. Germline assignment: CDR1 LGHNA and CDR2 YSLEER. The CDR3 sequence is CASSPTFRGSGNSPLHF. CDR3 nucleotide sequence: TGCGCCAGCAGCCCGACGTTCAGGGGTTCGGGTAATTCACCCCTCCACTTT.

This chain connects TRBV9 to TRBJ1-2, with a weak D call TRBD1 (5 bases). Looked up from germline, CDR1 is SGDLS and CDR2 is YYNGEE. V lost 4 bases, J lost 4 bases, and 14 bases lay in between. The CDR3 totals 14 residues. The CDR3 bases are TGTGCCAGCAGCCCGGGTGGGGGGTTCTATGGCTACACCTTC. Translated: CASSPGGGFYGYTF.

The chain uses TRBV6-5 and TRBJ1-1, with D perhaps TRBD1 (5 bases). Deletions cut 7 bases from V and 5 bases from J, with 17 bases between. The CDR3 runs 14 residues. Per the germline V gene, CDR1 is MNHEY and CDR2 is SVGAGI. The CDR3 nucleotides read TGTGCCAGCATGGGGGAGGGTATGCGGACTGAAGCTTTCTTT. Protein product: CASMGEGMRTEAFF.

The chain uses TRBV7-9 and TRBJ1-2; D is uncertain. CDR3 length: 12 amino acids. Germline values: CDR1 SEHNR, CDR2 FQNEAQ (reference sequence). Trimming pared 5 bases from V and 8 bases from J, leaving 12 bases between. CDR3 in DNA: TGTGCCAGCAGCCCGGAGGTAGACGGCTACACCTTC. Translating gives CASSPEVDGYTF.

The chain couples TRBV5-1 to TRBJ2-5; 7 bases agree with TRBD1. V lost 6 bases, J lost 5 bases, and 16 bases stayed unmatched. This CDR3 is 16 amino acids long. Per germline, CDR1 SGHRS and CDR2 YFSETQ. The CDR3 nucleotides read TGCGCCAGCACCCAATTACCGGGACAGCCCGCGGAGACCCAGTACTTC. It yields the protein CASTQLPGQPAETQYF.

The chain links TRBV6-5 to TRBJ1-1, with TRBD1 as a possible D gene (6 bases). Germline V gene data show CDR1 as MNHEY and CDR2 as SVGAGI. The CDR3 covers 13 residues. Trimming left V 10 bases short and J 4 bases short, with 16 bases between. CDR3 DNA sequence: TGTGCCACTCAACAGGGATTCGGCACTGAAGCTTTCTTT. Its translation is CATQQGFGTEAFF.

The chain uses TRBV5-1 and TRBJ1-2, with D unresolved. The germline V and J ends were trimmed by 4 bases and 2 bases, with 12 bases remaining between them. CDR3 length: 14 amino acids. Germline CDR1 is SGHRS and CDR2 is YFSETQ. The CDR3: CASSPAAQNYGYTF. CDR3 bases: TGCGCCAGCAGCCCGGCGGCCCAGAACTATGGCTACACCTTC.

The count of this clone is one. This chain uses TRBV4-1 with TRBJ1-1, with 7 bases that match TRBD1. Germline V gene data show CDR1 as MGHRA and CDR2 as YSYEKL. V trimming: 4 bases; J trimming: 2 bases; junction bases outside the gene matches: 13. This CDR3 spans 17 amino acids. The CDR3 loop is CASSLEAGQLKNTEAFF. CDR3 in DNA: TGCGCCAGCAGCCTAGAGGCGGGACAGCTTAAAAACACTGAAGCTTTCTTT.

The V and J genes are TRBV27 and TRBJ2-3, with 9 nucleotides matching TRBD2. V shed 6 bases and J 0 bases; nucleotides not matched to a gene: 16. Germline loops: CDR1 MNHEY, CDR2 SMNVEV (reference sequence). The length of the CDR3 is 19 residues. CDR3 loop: CASRKRVAGAPPSTDTQYF. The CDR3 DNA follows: TGTGCCAGCAGAAAAAGGGTAGCGGGAGCCCCCCCTAGCACAGATACGCAGTATTTT.

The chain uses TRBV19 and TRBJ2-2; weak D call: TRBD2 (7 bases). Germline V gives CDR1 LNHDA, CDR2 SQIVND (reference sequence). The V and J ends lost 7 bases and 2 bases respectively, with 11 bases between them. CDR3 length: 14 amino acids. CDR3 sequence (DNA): TGTGCCAGTATTGGGGGGGCCAACACCGGGGAGCTGTTTTTT. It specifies CASIGGANTGELFF.

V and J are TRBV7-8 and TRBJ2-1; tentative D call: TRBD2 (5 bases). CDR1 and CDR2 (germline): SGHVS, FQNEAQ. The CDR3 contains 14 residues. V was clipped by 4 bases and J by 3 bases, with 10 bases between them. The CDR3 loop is CASSWLARYNEQFF. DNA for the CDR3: TGTGCCAGCAGCTGGCTAGCTCGCTACAATGAGCAGTTCTTC.

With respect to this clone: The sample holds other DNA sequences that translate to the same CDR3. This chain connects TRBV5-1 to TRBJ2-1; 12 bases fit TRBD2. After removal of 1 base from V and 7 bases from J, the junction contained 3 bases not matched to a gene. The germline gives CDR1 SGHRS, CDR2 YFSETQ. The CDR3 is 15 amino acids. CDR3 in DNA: TGCGCCAGCAGCTTGTTGACTAGCGGGAGTAATGAGCAGTTCTTC. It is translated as CASSLLTSGSNEQFF.

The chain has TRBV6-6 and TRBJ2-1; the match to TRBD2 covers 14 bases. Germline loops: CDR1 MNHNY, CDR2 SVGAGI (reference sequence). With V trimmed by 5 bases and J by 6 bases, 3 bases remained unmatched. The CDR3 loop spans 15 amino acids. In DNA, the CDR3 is TGTGCCAGCAGTGGGACTAGCGGGAGAAGCAATGAGCAGTTCTTC. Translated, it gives CASSGTSGRSNEQFF.

The CDR3 nucleotides read TGTGCCGGAGGGACCGATTATGGCTACACCTTC. Translating it yields CAGGTDYGYTF. V usage is TRBV6-6 and J usage is TRBJ1-2, with D maybe TRBD1 (5 bases). Germline-derived CDR1 and CDR2 are MNHNY and SVGAGI (reference sequence). Trimming cost V 11 bases and J 5 bases, with 12 bases left between them. The CDR3 consists of 11 residues.

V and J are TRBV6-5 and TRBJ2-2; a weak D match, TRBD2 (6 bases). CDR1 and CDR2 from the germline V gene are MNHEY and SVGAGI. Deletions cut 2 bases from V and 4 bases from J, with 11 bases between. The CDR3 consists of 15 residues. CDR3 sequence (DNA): TGTGCCAGCAGTTACAACGGGGGAGCCACCGGGGAGCTGTTTTTT. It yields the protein CASSYNGGATGELFF.

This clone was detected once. This CDR3 is CASSKDSTGELFF. The CDR3 DNA sequence: TGTGCCAGCAGCAAGGACAGCACCGGGGAGCTGTTTTTT. The chain links TRBV7-2 to TRBJ2-2; perhaps TRBD1 as D (6 bases). The V and J ends lost 5 bases and 4 bases respectively, with 8 bases between them. Germline V lookup: CDR1 SGHTA, CDR2 FQGNSA. The CDR3 sequence is 13 residues long.